The present T cell receptor beta chain was sequenced within a study of blood T cell repertoires in COVID-19. Study-level information: Italy, Spain and the United States were the sources of the convalescent and acute COVID-19 samples. In each case, the material was cDNA or gDNA derived from T cells, B-cell-depleted T cells, or PBMCs.

Per the original methods: Reference gene primer amplification in the assay estimated nucleated cell counts. Only in-frame clones appear in the TCRdb table, and some are missing; sequencing was by immunoSEQ multiplex PCR. V, J and clone size are taken as reported in that table, and D and trimming were inferred from the DNA itself. The sample shows about 15,000 clones, roughly 75% of them seen only once. The V end lost 3 bases, the J end lost 5 bases, and 21 bases lay between the germline ends. This CDR3 comprises 16 residues. Germline assignment: CDR1 SGHRS and CDR2 YFSETQ. The sequencing input was peripheral blood. This clonotype was sampled from a boy between 2 and 10 years old with active or convalescent COVID-19. The chain employs TRBV5-1 and TRBJ2-7, with D possibly TRBD1 on 6 matching bases. The CDR3: CASSSTPTGRRDEQYF. The CDR3 DNA reads as TGCGCCAGCAGCTCGACCCCGACAGGACGCCGGGACGAGCAGTACTTC.